These 11 T cell receptor beta chains came from one sample sequenced in a study of CD8 T cells in Susac syndrome. RNA was extracted with the RNeasy kit, and a quantity of roughly 0.45 to 1 ug was reverse transcribed using random hexamers. From the immunoSEQ multiplex PCR reads, TCRdb called clonotypes with MiXCR, one entry per CDR3 protein. Among about 300,000 distinct CDR3 sequences listed, about 92% were seen once. Specimen: CD4+ T cells from PBMCs. Source of these receptors: a human donor with multiple sclerosis.

The V and J genes are TRBV6-1 and TRBJ1-2; a weak D match, TRBD1 (6 bases). Trimming left V 3 bases short and J 8 bases short, with 10 bases between. The CDR3 has 12 residues. Germline CDR1 MNHNS, CDR2 SASEGT. CDR3 in DNA: TGTGCCAGCAGTGATGTCAGGGGCGGCTACACCTTC. This encodes CASSDVRGGYTF.

The rearrangement uses TRBV7-3 and TRBJ2-2, with 7 bases matching TRBD1. Per germline, CDR1 SGHTA and CDR2 FQGTGA. This CDR3 comprises 17 residues. V lost 5 bases and J lost 2; bases outside the gene matches: 11. The DNA for the CDR3 is TGTGCCAGCAGCCTACGACCGGGACAGCTTAACACCGGGGAGCTGTTTTTT. Residues: CASSLRPGQLNTGELFF.

The CDR3 coding sequence is TGTGCCAGCAGTCATCACAGGGGGCTTCAGGAAGCTTTCTTT. Protein sequence: CASSHHRGLQEAFF. The chain couples TRBV3-1 to TRBJ1-1, with 9 bases lining up with TRBD1. V was clipped by 6 bases and J by 8 bases; unmatched bases: 10. This CDR3 is 14 amino acids long. Germline CDR1 reads LGHDT; CDR2 reads YNNKEL (reference sequence).

CDR3 nucleotide sequence: TGTGCCTGGAGTGTTTTGGCGGGCTACACCTTC. The encoded protein is CAWSVLAGYTF. The V call is TRBV30, the J call TRBJ1-2; no firm D call. This CDR3 comprises 11 residues. Trimming took 0 bases from V and 8 from J, leaving 7 bases between them. Per the germline V gene, CDR1 is GTSNPN and CDR2 is SVGIG (reference sequence).

This clonotype was seen only once. This chain links TRBV29-1 with TRBJ2-1; tentatively, D is TRBD2 (5 bases). Between the trimmed V and J ends, which lost 6 bases and 9 bases, there was a span of 12 bases. This CDR3 comprises 11 residues. The germline gives CDR1 SQVTM, CDR2 ANQGSEA. The DNA of the CDR3 is TGCAGCGTGACGACTGGAGGTGAGCAGTTCTTC. It encodes CSVTTGGEQFF.

The rearrangement links TRBV6-2 or TRBV6-3 to TRBJ2-1; TRBD1 agrees at 8 bases. The CDR3 is 15 residues long. After removal of 6 bases from V and 4 bases from J, the junction contained 8 bases not matched to a gene. Looked up from germline, CDR1 is MNHEY and CDR2 is SVGEGT. CDR3 loop: CASRDTGGGYNEQFF. The CDR3 DNA reads as TGTGCCAGCAGGGATACAGGGGGAGGATACAATGAGCAGTTCTTC.

V usage is TRBV19 and J usage is TRBJ1-2; D is undetermined. The V gene's germline CDR1 is LNHDA and CDR2 SQIVND (reference sequence). Trimming took off 3 bases at V and 8 bases at J, with 13 bases between the two ends. This CDR3 is built from 13 residues. The CDR3 here is CASSIGPPGGYTF. The DNA of the CDR3 is TGTGCCAGTAGTATTGGGCCCCCGGGGGGCTACACCTTC.

This chain links TRBV12-3 or TRBV12-4 with TRBJ2-5, with TRBD2 matching over 7 bases. After removal of 4 bases from V and 4 bases from J, the junction contained 6 bases not matched to a gene. CDR3 length: 14 residues. CDR3 region: CASSWAGETETQYF. CDR3 nucleotide sequence: TGTGCCAGCAGTTGGGCGGGGGAAACAGAGACCCAGTACTTC.

This clonotype was picked up a small number of times. The chain recombines TRBV4-1 with TRBJ1-2; a weak D match, TRBD1 (5 bases). Germline CDR1 is MGHRA and CDR2 is YSYEKL. Trimming removed 3 bases at V and 5 bases at J, with 7 bases between. This CDR3 is 12 amino acids long. The CDR3 region has the DNA TGCGCCAGCAGCCAGGGACTTTATGGCTACACCTTC. Translated: CASSQGLYGYTF.

CDR3 in DNA: TGTGCCAGTAGTACCGGTCCTTCGAACACTGAAGCTTTCTTT. Translation gives CASSTGPSNTEAFF. This sequence joins TRBV19 and TRBJ1-1, with D hard to call. The CDR3 has 14 amino acids. Germline CDR1 LNHDA, CDR2 SQIVND (reference sequence). Trimming stripped 4 bases from V and 1 base from J, with 10 bases between.

The rearrangement links TRBV20-1 to TRBJ2-7; D is uncertain. V gave up 3 bases and J gave up 5 bases, with 11 bases separating them. The CDR3 length is 12 residues. The germline gives CDR1 DFQATT, CDR2 SNEGSKA (reference sequence). CDR3 DNA sequence: TGCAGTGCTAGTGGTCTTCGAGACGAGCAGTACTTC. This encodes CSASGLRDEQYF.